The clone carrying this T cell receptor beta chain is medium-sized by share. The antigen remains unidentified. The authors drew approximately 6.6 milliliters of peripheral blood at each of two time points. The data derive from a study of prognosis after radiotherapy for stage I lung cancer. Across the study: Patients (roughly 14 men, more than 5 women) were aged about 50 to 85, median about 77 years.

This CDR3 contains 13 residues. Germline V lookup: CDR1 SGHTA, CDR2 FQGTGA. The ends lost 5 bases at V and 3 bases at J; junction bases unmatched: 2. Study conclusions and caveats: Lower values of Shannon entropy after stereotactic body radiation therapy were seen in patients who developed distant metastases.

Two-round multiplex PCR amplified TCR beta CDR3 from genomic DNA. Each TRBV and TRBJ gene had its own primer in the first PCR round. Second-round PCR used universal primers. TCRdb independently ran MiXCR on the multiplex PCR reads; one entry per CDR3 protein. The repertoire consists of about 12,000 distinct CDR3 sequences, with 45% to 65% occurring once and the leading ten covering roughly 20%. This chain uses TRBV7-3 with TRBJ1-2, with 8 bases aligning to TRBD1. The sequences come from PBMCs, collected before or after stereotactic body radiation therapy (not recorded which). The sequence was collected from a donor at least 50 years old with non-small cell lung cancer. CDR3 in DNA: TGTGCCAGCAGCCCGACAGGGGACTATGGCTACACCTTC. Translated, it gives CASSPTGDYGYTF.